This TCR beta chain was retrieved from a study of blood T cell repertoires in COVID-19. V gave up 5 bases and J gave up 1 base, with 17 bases separating them. Germline V gene data show CDR1 as SGHAT and CDR2 as FQNNGV. The CDR3 sequence is 16 residues long. The repertoire was sequenced with immunoSEQ multiplex PCR; TCRdb's copy has only in-frame clones and lacks some. The data show 450,000 to 500,000 clones, roughly 88% seen once. Sample: peripheral blood. This TCR was recovered from a human donor in a cohort sampled during active COVID-19. The chain recombines TRBV11-2 with TRBJ1-1; D remains ambiguous. CDR3 amino acids: CASSPSRVFSNTEAFF. As DNA, the CDR3 is TGTGCCAGCAGCCCCTCACGAGTGTTCTCGAACACTGAAGCTTTCTTT.